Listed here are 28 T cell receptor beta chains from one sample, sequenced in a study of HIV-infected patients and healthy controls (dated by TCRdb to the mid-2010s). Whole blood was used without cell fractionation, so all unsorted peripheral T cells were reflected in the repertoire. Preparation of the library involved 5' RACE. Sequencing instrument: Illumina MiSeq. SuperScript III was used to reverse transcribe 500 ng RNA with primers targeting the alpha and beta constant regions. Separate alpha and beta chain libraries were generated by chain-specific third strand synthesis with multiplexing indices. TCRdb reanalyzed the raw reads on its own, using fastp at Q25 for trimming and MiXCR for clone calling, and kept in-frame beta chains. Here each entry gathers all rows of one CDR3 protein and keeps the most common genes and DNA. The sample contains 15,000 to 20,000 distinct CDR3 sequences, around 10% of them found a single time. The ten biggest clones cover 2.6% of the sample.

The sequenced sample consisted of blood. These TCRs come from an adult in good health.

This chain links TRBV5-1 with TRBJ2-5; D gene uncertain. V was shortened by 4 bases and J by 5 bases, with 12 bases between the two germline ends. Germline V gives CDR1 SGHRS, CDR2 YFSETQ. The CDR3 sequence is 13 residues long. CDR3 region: CASSQTYMETQYF. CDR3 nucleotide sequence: TGCGCCAGCAGCCAGACATATATGGAGACCCAGTACTTC.

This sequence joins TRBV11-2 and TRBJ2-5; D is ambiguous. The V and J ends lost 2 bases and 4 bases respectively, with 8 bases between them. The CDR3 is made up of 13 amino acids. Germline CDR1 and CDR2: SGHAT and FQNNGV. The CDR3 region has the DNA TGTGCCAGCAGCTTAAATGGCGGAGAGACCCAGTACTTC. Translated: CASSLNGGETQYF.

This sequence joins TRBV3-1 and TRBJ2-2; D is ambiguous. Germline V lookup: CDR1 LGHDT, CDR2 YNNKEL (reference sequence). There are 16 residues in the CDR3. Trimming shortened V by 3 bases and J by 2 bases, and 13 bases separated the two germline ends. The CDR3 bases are TGTGCCAGCAGCCATCGGCTCACATTAAACACCGGGGAGCTGTTTTTT. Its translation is CASSHRLTLNTGELFF.

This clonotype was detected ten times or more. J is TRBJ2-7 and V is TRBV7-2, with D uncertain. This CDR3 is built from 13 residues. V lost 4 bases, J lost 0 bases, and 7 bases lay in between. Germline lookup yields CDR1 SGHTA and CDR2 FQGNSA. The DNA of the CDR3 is TGTGCCAGCAGCTCATCGGTCTCCTACGAGCAGTACTTC. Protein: CASSSSVSYEQYF.

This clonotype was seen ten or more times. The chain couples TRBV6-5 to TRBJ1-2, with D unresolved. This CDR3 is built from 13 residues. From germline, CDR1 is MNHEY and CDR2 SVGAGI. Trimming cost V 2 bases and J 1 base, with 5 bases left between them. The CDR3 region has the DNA TGTGCCAGCAGTTACCTGAATAACTATGGCTACACCTTC. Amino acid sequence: CASSYLNNYGYTF.

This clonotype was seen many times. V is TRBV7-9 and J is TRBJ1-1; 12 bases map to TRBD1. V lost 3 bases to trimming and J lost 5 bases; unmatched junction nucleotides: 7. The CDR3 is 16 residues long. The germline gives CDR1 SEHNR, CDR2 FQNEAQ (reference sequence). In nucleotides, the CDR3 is TGTGCCAGCAGCTTTGGGACAGGGGGCGCATGGACTGAAGCTTTCTTT. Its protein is CASSFGTGGAWTEAFF.

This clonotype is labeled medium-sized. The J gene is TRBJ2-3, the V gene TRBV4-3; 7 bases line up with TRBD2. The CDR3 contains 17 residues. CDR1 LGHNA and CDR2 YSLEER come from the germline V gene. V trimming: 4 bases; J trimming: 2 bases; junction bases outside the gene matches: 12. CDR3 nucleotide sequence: TGCGCCAGCAGCCGACAAGCTGGGACTACCAACACAGATACGCAGTATTTT. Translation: CASSRQAGTTNTDTQYF.

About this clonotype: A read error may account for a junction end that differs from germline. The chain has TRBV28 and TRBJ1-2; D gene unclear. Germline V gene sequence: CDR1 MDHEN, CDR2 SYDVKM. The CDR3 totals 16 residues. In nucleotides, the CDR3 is TGTGCCAGAAGTTTTGTAGGGAAAGCCCTAAACTATGGCTACACCTTC. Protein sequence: CARSFVGKALNYGYTF.

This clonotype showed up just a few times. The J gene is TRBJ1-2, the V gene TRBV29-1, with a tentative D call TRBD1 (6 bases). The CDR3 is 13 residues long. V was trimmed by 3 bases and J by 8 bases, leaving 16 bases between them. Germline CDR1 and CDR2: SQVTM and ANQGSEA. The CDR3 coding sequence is TGCAGCGTTGATGTGTCCCAGGGGAGAGGCTACACCTTC. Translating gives CSVDVSQGRGYTF.

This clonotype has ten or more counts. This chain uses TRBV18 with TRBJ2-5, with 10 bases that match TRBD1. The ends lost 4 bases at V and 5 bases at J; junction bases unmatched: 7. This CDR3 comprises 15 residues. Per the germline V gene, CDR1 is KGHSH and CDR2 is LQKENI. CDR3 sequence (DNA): TGTGCCAGCTCACTCGACAGGGGGCATTTGGAGACCCAGTACTTC. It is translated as CASSLDRGHLETQYF.

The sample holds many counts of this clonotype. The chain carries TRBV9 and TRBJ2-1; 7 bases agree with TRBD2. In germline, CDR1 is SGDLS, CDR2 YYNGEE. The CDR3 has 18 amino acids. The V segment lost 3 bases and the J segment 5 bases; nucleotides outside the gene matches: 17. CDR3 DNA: TGTGCCAGCAGCGGACAGACGGGGGGTTCAGGGTTCGACAATGAGCAGTTCTTC. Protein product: CASSGQTGGSGFDNEQFF.

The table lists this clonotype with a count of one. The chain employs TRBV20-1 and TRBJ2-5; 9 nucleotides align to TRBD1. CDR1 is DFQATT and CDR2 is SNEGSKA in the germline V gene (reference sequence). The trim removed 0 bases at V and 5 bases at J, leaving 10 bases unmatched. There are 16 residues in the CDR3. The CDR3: CSARDLFGQGTETQYF. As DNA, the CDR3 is TGCAGTGCTAGAGATCTTTTTGGACAGGGGACTGAGACCCAGTACTTC.

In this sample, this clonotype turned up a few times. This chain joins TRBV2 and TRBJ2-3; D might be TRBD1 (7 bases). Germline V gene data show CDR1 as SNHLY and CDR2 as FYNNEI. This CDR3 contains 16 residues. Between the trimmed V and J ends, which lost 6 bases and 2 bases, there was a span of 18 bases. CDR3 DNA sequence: TGTGCCAGCAGGACAGGGATTAGCGGATTCACAGATACGCAGTATTTT. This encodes CASRTGISGFTDTQYF.

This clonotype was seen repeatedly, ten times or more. CDR3 sequence reads: CASSSTGTPRHF. Here the CDR3 DNA reads TGTGCCAGCAGTTCAACCGGGACCCCAAGGCATTTT. The rearrangement links TRBV12-3 or TRBV12-4 to TRBJ1-5, with TRBD1 as a possible D gene (5 bases). Trimming stripped 4 bases from V and 15 bases from J, with 16 bases between. CDR3 length: 12 amino acids.

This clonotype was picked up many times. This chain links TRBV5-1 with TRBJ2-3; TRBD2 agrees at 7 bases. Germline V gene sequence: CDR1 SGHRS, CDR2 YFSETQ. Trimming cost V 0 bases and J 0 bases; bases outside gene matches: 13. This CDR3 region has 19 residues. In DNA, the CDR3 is TGCGCCAGCAGCTTGGGGACTGGCGGGGGAACCTTAAGCACAGATACGCAGTATTTT. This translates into CASSLGTGGGTLSTDTQYF.

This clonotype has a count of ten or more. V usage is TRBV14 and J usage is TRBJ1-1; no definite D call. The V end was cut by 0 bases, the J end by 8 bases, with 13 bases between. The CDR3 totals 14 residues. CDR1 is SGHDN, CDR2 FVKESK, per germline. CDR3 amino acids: CASSQERGWSEAFF. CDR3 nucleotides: TGTGCCAGCAGCCAAGAGCGGGGTTGGTCGGAAGCTTTCTTT. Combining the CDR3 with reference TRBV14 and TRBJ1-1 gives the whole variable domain EAGVTQFPSHSVIEKGQTVTLRCDPISGHDNLYWYRRVMGKEIKFLLHFVKESKQDESGMPNNRFLAERTGGTYSTLKVQPAELEDSGVYFCASSQERGWSEAFFGQGTRLTVV.

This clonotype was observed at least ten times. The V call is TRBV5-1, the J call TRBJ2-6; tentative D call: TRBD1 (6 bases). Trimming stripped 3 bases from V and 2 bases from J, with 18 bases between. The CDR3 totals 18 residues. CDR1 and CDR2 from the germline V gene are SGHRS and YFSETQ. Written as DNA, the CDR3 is TGCGCCAGCAGCTCTAAGTTACAGGGCACAACTGGGGCCAACGTCCTGACTTTC. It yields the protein CASSSKLQGTTGANVLTF.

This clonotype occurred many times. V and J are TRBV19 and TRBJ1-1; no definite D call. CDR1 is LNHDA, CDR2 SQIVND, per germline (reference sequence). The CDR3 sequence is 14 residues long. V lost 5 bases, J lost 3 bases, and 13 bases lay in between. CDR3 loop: CASSPNPVYTEAFF. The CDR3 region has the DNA TGTGCCAGTAGTCCCAACCCGGTGTACACTGAAGCTTTCTTT.

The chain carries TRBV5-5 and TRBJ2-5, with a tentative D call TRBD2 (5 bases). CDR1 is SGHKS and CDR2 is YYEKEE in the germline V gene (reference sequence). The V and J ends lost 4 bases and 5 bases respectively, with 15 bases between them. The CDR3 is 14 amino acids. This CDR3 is CASSLRLPGETQYF. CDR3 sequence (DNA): TGTGCCAGCAGCCTCAGACTCCCGGGGGAGACCCAGTACTTC.

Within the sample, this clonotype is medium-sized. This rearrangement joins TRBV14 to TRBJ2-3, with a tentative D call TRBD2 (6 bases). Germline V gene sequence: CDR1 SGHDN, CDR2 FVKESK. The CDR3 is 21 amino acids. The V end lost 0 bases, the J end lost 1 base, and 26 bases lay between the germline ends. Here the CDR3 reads CASSQERTPKGLLARTDTQYF. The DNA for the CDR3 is TGTGCCAGCAGCCAAGAACGAACCCCAAAGGGGTTGCTAGCGCGCACAGATACGCAGTATTTT.

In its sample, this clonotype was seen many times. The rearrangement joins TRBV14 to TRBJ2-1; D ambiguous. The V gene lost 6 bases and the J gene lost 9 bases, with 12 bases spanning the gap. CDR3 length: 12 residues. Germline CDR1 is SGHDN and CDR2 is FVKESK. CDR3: CASSPNIGEQFF. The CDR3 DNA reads TGTGCCAGCAGTCCTAATATCGGTGAGCAGTTCTTC.

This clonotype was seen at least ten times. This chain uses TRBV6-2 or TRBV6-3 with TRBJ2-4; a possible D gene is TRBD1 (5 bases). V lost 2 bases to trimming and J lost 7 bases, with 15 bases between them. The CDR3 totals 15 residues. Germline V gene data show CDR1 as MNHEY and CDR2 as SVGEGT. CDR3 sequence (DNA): TGTGCCAGCAGTTACCCCCCTGGAGCAGGGAACATTCAGTACTTC. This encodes CASSYPPGAGNIQYF.

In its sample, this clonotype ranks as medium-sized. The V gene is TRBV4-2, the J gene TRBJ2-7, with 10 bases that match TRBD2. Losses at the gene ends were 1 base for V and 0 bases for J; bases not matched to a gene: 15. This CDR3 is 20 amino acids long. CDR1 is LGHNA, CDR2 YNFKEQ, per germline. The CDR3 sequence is CASSQVYGLAEPHSSYEQYF. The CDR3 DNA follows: TGTGCCAGCAGCCAAGTGTACGGACTAGCGGAGCCTCATAGCTCCTACGAGCAGTACTTC.

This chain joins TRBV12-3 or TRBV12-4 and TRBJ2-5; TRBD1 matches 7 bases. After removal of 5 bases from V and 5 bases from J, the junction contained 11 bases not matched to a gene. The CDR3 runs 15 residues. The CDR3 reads CASSLRTGPGETQYF. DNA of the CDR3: TGTGCCAGCAGTCTTAGGACAGGTCCCGGTGAGACCCAGTACTTC.

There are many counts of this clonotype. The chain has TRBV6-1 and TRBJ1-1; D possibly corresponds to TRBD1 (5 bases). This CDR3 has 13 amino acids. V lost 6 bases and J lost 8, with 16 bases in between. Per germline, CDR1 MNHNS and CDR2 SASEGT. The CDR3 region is CASREDWGGEAFF. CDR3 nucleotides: TGTGCCAGCAGAGAGGATTGGGGGGGAGAAGCTTTCTTT.

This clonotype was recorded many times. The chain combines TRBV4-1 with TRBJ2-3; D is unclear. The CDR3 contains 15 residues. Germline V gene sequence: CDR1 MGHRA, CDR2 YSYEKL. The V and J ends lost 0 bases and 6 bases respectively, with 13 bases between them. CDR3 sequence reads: CASSQDWLGADTQYF. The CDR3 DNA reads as TGCGCCAGCAGCCAAGACTGGCTAGGAGCGGATACGCAGTATTTT.

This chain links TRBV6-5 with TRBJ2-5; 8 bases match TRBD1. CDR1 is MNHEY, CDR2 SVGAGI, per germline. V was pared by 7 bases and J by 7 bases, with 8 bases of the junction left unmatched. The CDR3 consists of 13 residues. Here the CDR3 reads CASNGQGRVTQYF. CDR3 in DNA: TGTGCCAGCAATGGACAGGGTCGGGTGACCCAGTACTTC.

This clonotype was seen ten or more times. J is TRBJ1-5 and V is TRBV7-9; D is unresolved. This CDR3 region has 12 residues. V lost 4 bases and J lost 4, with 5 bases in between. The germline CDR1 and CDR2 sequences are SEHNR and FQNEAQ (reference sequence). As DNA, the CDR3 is TGTGCCAGCAGCTCAAATAATCAGCCCCAGCATTTT. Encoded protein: CASSSNNQPQHF. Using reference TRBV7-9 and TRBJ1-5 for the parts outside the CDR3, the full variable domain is DTGVSQNPRHKITKRGQNVTFRCDPISEHNRLYWYRQTLGQGPEFLTYFQNEAQLEKSRLLSDRFSAERPKGSFSTLEIQRTEQGDSAMYLCASSSNNQPQHFGDGTRLSIL.